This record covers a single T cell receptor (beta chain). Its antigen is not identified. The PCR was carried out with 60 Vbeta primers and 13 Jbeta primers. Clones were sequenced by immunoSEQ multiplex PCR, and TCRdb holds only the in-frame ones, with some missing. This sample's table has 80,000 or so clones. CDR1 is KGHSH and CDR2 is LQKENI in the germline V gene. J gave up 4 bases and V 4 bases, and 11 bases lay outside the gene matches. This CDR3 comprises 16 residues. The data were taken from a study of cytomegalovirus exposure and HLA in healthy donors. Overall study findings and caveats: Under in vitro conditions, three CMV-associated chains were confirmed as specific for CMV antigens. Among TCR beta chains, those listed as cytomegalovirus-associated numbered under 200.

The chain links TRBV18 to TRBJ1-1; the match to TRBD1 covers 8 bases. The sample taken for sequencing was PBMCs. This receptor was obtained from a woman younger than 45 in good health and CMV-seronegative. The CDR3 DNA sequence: TGTGCCAGCTCACTTACATCTCAGGGGGCGCGCACTGAAGCTTTCTTT. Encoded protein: CASSLTSQGARTEAFF.